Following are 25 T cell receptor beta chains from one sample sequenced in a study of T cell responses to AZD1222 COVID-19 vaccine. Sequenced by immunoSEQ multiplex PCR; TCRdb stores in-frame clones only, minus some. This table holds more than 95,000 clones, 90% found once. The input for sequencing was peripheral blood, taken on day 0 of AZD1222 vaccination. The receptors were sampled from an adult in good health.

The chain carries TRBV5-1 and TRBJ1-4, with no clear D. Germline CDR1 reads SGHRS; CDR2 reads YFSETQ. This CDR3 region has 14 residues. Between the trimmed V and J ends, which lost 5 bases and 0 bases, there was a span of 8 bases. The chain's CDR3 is CASSPDSTNEKLFF. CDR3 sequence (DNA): TGCGCCAGCAGTCCGGACTCAACTAATGAAAAACTGTTTTTT.

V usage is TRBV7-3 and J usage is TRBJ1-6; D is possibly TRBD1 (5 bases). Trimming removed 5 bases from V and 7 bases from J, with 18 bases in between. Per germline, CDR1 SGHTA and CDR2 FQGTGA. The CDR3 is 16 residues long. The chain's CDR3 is CASSLRDLRRNSPLHF. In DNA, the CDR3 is TGTGCCAGCAGCCTCCGGGACCTAAGGCGCAATTCACCCCTCCACTTT.

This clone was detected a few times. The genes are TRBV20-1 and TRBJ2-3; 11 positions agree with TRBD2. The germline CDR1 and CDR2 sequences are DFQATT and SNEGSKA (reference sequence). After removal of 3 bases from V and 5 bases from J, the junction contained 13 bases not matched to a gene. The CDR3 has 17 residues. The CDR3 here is CSASPDVAGGRGDTQYF. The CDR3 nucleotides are TGCAGTGCTAGTCCGGACGTAGCGGGAGGGCGAGGAGATACGCAGTATTTT.

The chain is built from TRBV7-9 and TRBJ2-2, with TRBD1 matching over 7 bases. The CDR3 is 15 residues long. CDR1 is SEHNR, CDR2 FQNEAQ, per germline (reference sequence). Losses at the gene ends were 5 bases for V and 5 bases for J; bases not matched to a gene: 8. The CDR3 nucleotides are TGTGCCAGCAGCCCGGGACAGCCTGCGACCGGGGAGCTGTTTTTT. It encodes CASSPGQPATGELFF.

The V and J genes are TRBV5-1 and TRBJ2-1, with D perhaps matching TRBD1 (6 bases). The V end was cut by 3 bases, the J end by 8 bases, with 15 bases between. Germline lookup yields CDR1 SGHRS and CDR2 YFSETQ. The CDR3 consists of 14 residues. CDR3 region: CASSYGQPVDEQFF. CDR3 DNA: TGCGCCAGCAGCTACGGACAGCCAGTCGATGAGCAGTTCTTC. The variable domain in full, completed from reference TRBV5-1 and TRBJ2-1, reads KAGVTQTPRYLIKTRGQQVTLSCSPISGHRSVSWYQQTPGQGLQFLFEYFSETQRNKGNFPGRFSGRQFSNSRSEMNVSTLELGDSALYLCASSYGQPVDEQFFGPGTRLTVL.

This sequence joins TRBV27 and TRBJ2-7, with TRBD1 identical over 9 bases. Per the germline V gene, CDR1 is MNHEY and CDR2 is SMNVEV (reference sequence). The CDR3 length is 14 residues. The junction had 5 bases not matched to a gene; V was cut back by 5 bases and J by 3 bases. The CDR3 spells CASSQQGAFYEQYF. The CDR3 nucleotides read TGTGCCAGCAGTCAACAGGGGGCCTTCTACGAGCAGTACTTC.

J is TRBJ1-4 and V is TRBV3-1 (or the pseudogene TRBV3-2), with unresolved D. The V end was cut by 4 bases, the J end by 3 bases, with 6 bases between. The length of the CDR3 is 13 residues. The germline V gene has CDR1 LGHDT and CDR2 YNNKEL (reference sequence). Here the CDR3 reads CASSLGPNEKLFF. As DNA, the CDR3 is TGTGCCAGCAGCCTTGGGCCTAATGAAAAACTGTTTTTT.

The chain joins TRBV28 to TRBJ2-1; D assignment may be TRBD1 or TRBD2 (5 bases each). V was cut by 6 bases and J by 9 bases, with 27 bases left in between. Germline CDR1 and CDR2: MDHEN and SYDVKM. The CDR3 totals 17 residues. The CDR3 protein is CASRTSGRRRARGEQFF. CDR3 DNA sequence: TGTGCCAGCAGGACTTCAGGGAGACGGCGCGCGCGCGGTGAGCAGTTCTTC.

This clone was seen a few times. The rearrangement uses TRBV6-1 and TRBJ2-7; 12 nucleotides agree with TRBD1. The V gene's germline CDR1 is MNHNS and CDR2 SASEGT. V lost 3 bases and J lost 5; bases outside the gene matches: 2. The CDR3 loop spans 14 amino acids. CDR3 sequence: CASSDRDRGHEQYF. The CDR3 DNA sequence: TGTGCCAGCAGTGACCGGGACAGGGGGCACGAGCAGTACTTC.

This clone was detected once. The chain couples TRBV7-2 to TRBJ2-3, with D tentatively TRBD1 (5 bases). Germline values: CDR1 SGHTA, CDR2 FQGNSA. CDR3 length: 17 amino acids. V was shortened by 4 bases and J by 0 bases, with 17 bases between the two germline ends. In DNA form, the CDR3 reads TGTGCCAGCAGCTCCCTTAGGGGCTTGGTTAGCACAGATACGCAGTATTTT. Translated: CASSSLRGLVSTDTQYF. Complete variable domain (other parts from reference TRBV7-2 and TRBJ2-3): GAGVSQSPSNKVTEKGKDVELRCDPISGHTALYWYRQSLGQGLEFLIYFQGNSAPDKSGLPSDRFSAERTGGSVSTLTIQRTQQEDSAVYLCASSSLRGLVSTDTQYFGPGTRLTVL.

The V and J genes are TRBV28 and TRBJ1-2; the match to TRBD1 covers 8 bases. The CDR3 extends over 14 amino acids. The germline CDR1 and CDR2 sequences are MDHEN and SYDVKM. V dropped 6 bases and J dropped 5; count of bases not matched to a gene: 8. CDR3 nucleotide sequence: TGTGCCAGCAGGAACAGGGGGGCCTCTTATGGCTACACCTTC. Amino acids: CASRNRGASYGYTF.

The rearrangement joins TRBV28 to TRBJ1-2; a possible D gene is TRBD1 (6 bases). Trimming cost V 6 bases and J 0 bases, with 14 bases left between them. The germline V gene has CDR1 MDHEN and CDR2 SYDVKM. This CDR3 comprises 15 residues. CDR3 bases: TGTGCCAGCAGACGACAGGATAGACCTAACTATGGCTACACCTTC. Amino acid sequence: CASRRQDRPNYGYTF.

The CDR3 DNA sequence: TGCGCCAGCAGCCAAGATAGGGTTCGGGAAAAACTGTTTTTT. This encodes CASSQDRVREKLFF. J is TRBJ1-4 and V is TRBV4-3; D call uncertain. The V gene lost 0 bases and the J gene lost 8 bases, with 10 bases spanning the gap. This CDR3 contains 14 residues. Germline V gene data show CDR1 as LGHNA and CDR2 as YSLEER.

DNA of the CDR3: TGTGCCAGCAGTTTAGGTAGGCCGGGAGGACCCTACGAGCAGTACTTC. Its protein product is CASSLGRPGGPYEQYF. The chain combines TRBV28 with TRBJ2-7; 7 nucleotides agree with TRBD2. Germline CDR1 is MDHEN and CDR2 is SYDVKM. The J segment lost 2 bases and the V segment lost 2 bases, leaving 9 bases of the junction unmatched. There are 16 residues in the CDR3.

This chain's CDR3 is CASSVALAGENEQFF. CDR3 bases: TGTGCCAGCAGCGTAGCCCTAGCGGGGGAAAATGAGCAGTTCTTC. The gene calls are TRBV9 and TRBJ2-1; 10 bases map to TRBD2. CDR1 SGDLS and CDR2 YYNGEE come from the germline V gene. Unmatched junction bases numbered 4, after V lost 0 bases and J lost 7 bases. The CDR3 contains 15 residues.

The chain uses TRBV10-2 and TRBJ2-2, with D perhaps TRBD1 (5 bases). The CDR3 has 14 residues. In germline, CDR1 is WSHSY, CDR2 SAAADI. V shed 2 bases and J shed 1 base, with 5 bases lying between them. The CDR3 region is CASSETGNTGELFF. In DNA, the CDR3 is TGCGCCAGCAGTGAGACAGGGAACACCGGGGAGCTGTTTTTT.

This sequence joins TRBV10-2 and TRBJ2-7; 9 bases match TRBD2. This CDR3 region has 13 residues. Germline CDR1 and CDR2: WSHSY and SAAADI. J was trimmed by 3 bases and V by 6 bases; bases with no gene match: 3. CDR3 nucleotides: TGCGCCAGCAGACTAGCGGGCGACTACGAGCAGTACTTC. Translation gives CASRLAGDYEQYF.

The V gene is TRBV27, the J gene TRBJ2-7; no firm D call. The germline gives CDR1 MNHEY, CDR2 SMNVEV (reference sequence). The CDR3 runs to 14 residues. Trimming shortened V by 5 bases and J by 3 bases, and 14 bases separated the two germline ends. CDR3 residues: CASSPYSGHYEQYF. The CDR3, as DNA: TGTGCCAGCAGTCCATACTCTGGCCACTACGAGCAGTACTTC.

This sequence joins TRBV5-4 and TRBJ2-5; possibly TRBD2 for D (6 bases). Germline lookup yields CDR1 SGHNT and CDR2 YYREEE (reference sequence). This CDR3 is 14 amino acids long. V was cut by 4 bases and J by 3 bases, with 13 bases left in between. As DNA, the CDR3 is TGTGCCAGCAGCCACATGACTAGTAAAGAGACCCAGTACTTC. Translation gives CASSHMTSKETQYF. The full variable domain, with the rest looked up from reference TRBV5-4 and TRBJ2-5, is ETGVTQSPTHLIKTRGQQVTLRCSSQSGHNTVSWYQQALGQGPQFIFQYYREEENGRGNFPPRFSGLQFPNYSSELNVNALELDDSALYLCASSHMTSKETQYFGPGTRLLVL.

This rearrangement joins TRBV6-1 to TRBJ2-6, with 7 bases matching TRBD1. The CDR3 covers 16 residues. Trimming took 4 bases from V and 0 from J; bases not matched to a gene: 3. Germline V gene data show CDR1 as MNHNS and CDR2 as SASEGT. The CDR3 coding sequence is TGTGCCAGCAGTGCGGGACAGAACTCTGGGGCCAACGTCCTGACTTTC. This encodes CASSAGQNSGANVLTF.

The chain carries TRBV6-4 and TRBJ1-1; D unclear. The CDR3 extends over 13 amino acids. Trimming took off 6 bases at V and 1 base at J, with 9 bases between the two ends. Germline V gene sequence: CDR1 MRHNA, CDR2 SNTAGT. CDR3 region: CASSADWNTEAFF. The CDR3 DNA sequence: TGTGCCAGCAGCGCAGACTGGAACACTGAAGCTTTCTTT.

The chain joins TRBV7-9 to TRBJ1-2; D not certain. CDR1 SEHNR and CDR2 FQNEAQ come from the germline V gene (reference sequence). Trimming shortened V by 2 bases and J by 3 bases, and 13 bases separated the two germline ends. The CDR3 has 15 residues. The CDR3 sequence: CASSLFPNGDYGYTF. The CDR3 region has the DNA TGTGCCAGCAGCTTATTTCCAAACGGGGACTATGGCTACACCTTC.

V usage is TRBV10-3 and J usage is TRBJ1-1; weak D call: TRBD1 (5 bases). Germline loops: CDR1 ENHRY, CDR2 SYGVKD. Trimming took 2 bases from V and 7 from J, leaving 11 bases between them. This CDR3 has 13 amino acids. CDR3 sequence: CAISETGGDEAFF. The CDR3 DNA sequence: TGTGCCATCAGTGAGACGGGAGGGGATGAAGCTTTCTTT.

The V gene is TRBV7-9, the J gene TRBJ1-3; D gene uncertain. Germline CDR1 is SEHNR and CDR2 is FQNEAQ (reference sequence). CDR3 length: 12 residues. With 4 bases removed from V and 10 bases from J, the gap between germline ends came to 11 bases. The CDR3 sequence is CASSSDKETIYF. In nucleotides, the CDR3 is TGTGCCAGCAGCTCCGATAAGGAAACCATATATTTT.

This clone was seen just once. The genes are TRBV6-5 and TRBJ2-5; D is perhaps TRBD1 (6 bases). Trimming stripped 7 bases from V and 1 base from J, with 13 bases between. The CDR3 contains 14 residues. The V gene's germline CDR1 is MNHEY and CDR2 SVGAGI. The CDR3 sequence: CASTVLTGQETQYF. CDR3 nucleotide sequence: TGTGCCAGCACCGTCCTGACAGGCCAAGAGACCCAGTACTTC.